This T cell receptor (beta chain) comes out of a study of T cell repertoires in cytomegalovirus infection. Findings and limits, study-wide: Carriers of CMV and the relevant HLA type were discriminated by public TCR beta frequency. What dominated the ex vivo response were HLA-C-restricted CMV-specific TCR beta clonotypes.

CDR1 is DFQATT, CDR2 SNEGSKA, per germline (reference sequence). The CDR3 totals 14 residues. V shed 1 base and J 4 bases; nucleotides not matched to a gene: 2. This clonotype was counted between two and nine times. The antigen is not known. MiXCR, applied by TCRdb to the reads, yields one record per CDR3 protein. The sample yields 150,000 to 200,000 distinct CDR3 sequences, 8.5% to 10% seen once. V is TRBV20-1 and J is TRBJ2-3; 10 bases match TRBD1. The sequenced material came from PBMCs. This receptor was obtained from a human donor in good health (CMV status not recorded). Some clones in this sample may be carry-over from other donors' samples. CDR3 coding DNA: TGCAGTGCTAGAGGTGGGACAGGGGCAGATACGCAGTATTTT. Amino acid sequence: CSARGGTGADTQYF.